This T cell receptor beta chain was recorded in a study of shared clonotypes between healthy human individuals. Per the germline V gene, CDR1 is SGHAT and CDR2 is FQDESV (reference sequence). This CDR3 comprises 15 residues. The ends lost 1 base at V and 3 bases at J; junction bases unmatched: 3. The repertoire was sequenced with immunoSEQ multiplex PCR; TCRdb's copy has only in-frame clones and lacks some. This sample has 450,000 to 500,000 clones; about 79% occur once, and the top ten carry 10% to 15%. Sequencing used PBMCs. The rearrangement links TRBV11-1 to TRBJ2-1; 7 bases are shared with TRBD1. This TCR was recovered from a woman between 40 and 50 years old in good health. Some clones in this sample may be carry-over from other donors' samples. Written as DNA, the CDR3 is TGTGCCAGCAGCTTAGTGGACAGGTACTACAATGAGCAGTTCTTC. It codes for CASSLVDRYYNEQFF.